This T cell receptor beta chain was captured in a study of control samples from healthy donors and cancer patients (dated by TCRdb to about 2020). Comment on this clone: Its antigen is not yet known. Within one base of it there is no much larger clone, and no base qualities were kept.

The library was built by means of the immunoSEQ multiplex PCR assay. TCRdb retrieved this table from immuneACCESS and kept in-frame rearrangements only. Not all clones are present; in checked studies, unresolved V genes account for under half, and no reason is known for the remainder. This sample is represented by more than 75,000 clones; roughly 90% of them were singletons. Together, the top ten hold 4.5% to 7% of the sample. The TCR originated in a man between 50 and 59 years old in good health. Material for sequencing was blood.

The CDR3 amino acid sequence is: CASSHTGSSPLHF. The sequence in DNA is TGTGCCAGCAGTCATACAGGGAGTTCACCCCTCCACTTT. The chain couples TRBV6-5 to TRBJ1-6; D gene: possibly TRBD1, on 6 matching bases. At the junction V is shortened by 5 bases and J by 9 bases, with 11 bases in between. Based on the germline V gene, the CDR1 and CDR2 sequences are MNHEY and SVGAGI. The cysteine opens and the phenylalanine closes a CDR3 of 13 amino acids. CDR3 DNA is the only sequence kept; it has 39 bases, read in frame from the first base.